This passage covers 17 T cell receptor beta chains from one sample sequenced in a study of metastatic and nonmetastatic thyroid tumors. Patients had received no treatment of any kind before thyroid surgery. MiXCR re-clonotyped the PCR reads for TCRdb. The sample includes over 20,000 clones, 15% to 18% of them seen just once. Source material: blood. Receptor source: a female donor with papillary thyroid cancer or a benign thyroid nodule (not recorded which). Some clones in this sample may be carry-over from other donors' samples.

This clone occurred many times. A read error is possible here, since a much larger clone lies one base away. The CDR3 region is CASSLAAHNPPLHF. As DNA, the CDR3 is TGCGCCAGCAGCTTGGCCGCACATAATCCACCCCTCCACTTT. The chain has TRBV5-1 and TRBJ1-6; D is unclear. The CDR3 consists of 14 residues. Germline V CDR1 and CDR2: SGHRS, YFSETQ.

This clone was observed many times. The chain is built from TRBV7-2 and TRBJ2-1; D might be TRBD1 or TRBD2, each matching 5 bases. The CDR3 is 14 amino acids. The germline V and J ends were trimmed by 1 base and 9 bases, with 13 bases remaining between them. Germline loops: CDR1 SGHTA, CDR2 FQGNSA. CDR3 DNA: TGTGCCAGCAGCTTAGATAGAGGGACCCGTGAGCAGTTCTTC. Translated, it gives CASSLDRGTREQFF.

CDR3 in amino acids: CASSFPGQGEGQPQHF. The CDR3 nucleotides read TGTGCCAGCAGTTTCCCGGGACAGGGGGAGGGTCAGCCCCAGCATTTT. The rearrangement uses TRBV28 and TRBJ1-5; 11 bases line up with TRBD1. CDR1 is MDHEN, CDR2 SYDVKM, per germline. After removal of 3 bases from V and 6 bases from J, the junction contained 7 bases not matched to a gene. This CDR3 spans 16 amino acids.

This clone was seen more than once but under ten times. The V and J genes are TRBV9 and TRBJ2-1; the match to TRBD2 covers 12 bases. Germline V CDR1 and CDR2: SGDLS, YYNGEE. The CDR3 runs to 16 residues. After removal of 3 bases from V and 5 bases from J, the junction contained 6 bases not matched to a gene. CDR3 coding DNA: TGTGCCAGCAGCGACCGGACTAGCGGGACTAACAATGAGCAGTTCTTC. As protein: CASSDRTSGTNNEQFF.

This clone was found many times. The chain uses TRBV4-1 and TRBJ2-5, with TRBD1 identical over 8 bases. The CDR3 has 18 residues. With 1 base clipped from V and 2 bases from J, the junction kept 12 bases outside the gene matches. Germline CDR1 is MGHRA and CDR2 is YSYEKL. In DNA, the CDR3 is TGCGCCAGCAGCCAAGTCTCGAACCTCGGGACAGGTCAAGAGACCCAGTACTTC. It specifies CASSQVSNLGTGQETQYF.

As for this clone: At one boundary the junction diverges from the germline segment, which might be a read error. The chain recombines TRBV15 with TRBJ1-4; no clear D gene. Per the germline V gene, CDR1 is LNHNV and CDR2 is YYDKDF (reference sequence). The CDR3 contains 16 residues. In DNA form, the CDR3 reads TGTGCCACCAGCAGAGGTCCAGGCGATAGGGCTGAAAAACCGTTTTTT. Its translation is CATSRGPGDRAEKPFF.

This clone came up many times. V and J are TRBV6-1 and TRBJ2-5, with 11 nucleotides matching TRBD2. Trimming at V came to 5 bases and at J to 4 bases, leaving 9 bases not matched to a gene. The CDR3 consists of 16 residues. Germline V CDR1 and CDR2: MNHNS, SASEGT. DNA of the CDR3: TGTGCCAGCAGTTCTACAACTAGCGGGAGCCCAGAGACCCAGTACTTC. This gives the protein CASSSTTSGSPETQYF.

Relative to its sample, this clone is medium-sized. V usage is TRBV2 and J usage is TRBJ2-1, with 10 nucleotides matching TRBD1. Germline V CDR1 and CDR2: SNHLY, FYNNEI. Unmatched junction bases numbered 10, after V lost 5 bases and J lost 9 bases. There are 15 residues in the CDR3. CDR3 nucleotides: TGTGCCAGCAGTCCAAGACAGGGGGCTTTAGGTGAGCAGTTCTTC. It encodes CASSPRQGALGEQFF.

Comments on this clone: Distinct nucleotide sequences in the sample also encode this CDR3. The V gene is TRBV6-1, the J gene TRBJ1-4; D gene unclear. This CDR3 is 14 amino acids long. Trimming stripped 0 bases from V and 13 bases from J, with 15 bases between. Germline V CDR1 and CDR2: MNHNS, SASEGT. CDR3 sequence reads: CASSEASLGGVLFF. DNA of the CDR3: TGTGCCAGCAGTGAAGCATCTCTGGGAGGAGTACTGTTTTTT.

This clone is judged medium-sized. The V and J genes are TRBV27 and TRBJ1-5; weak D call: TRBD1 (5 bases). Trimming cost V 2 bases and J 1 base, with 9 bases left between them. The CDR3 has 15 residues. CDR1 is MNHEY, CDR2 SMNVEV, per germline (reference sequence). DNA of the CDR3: TGTGCCAGCAGTTTAGGTTGGGGGAGCAATCAGCCCCAGCATTTT. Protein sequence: CASSLGWGSNQPQHF.

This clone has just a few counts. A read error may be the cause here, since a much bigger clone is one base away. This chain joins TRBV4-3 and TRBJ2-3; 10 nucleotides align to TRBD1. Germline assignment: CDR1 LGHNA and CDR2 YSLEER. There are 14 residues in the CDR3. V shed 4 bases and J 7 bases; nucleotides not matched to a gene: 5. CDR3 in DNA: TGCGCCAGCAGCCCCAGGACAGGGGGGTATACGCAGTATTTT. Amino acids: CASSPRTGGYTQYF.

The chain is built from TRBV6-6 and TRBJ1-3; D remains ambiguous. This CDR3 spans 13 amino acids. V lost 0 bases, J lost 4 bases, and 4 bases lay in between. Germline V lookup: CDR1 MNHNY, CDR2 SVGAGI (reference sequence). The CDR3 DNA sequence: TGTGCCAGCAGTTACTCTGAGGGAAACACCATATATTTT. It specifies CASSYSEGNTIYF.

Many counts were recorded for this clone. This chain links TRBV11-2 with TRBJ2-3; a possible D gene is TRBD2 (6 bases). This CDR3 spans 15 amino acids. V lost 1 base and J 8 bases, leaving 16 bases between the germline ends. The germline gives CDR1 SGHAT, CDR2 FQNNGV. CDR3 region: CASSLGPASEGTQYF. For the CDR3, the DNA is TGTGCCAGCAGCTTAGGCCCAGCTAGCGAAGGTACGCAGTATTTT. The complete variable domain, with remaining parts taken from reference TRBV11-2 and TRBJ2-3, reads EAGVAQSPRYKIIEKRQSVAFWCNPISGHATLYWYQQILGQGPKLLIQFQNNGVVDDSQLPKDRFSAERLKGVDSTLKIQPAKLEDSAVYLCASSLGPASEGTQYFGPGTRLTVL.

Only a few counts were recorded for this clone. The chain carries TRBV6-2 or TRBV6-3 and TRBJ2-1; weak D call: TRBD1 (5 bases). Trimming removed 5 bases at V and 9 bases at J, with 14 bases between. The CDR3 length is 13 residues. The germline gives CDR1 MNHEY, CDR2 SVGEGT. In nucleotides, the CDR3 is TGTGCCAGCAGTGGCGGAGTAAGGGGTGAGCAGTTCTTC. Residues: CASSGGVRGEQFF.

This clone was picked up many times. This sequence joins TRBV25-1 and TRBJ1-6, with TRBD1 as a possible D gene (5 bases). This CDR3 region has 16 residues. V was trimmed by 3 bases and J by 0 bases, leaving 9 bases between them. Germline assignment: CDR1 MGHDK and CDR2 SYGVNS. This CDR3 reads CASSEAGSSYNSPLHF. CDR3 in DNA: TGTGCCAGCAGTGAGGCAGGGAGCTCCTATAATTCACCCCTCCACTTT.

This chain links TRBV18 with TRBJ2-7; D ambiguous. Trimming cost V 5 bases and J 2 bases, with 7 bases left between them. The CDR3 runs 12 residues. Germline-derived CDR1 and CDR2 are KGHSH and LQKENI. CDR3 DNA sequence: TGTGCCAGCTCAGCGACAACCTACGAGCAGTACTTC. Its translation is CASSATTYEQYF. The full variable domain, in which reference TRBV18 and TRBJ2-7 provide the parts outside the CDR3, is NAGVMQNPRHLVRRRGQEARLRCSPMKGHSHVYWYRQLPEEGLKFMVYLQKENIIDESGMPKERFSAEFPKEGPSILRIQQVVRGDSAAYFCASSATTYEQYFGPGTRLTVT.

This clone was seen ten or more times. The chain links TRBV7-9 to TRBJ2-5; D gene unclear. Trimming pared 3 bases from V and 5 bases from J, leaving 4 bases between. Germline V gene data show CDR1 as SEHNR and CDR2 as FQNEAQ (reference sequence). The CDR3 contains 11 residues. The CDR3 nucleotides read TGTGCCAGCAGCTTTAGGGAGACCCAGTACTTC. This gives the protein CASSFRETQYF.